This T cell receptor (beta chain) was identified during a study of radiotherapy plus CTLA-4 blockade in lung cancer. Focal radiation and CTLA-4 blockade (ipilimumab) were tested in chemo-refractory metastatic non-small-cell lung cancer patients. This CDR3 has 15 amino acids. The junction had 5 bases not matched to a gene; V was cut back by 3 bases and J by 3 bases. Germline values: CDR1 MNHNS, CDR2 SASEGT. Regarding this clone: Its antigen is unknown.

TCRdb keeps only in-frame clones here, not all; method: immunoSEQ multiplex PCR. The table records 95,000 to 150,000 clones, more than 80% of them present only once. Study results and limitations: Alongside interferon-beta, early blood T cell clone dynamics were reportedly the best predictor of response.

Sequences were derived from peripheral blood, sampled from a patient treated with radiotherapy plus ipilimumab. V and J are TRBV6-1 and TRBJ2-7; 10 positions agree with TRBD2. The TCR comes from a human donor with non-small cell lung cancer that progressed on radiotherapy plus ipilimumab. CDR3 DNA sequence: TGTGCCAGCAGTGACACTAGCGGGGTGGGCTACGAGCAGTACTTC. Protein product: CASSDTSGVGYEQYF.